A selection of T cell receptor beta chains follows, all from one sample in a study of blood T cell repertoires in COVID-19. Assay: immunoSEQ multiplex PCR; the TCRdb copy retains only in-frame clones and omits some. The table records some 320,000 clones, about 92% of them present only once. The specimen sequenced was PBMCs or T cells enriched from blood (not recorded which). These receptors originate from a man aged 55 to 70 who had recovered from COVID-19. Each CDR3 is given with its conserved first and last residue. A D gene is named only where the DNA matches it firmly.

d_gene | j_gene | v_gene | CDR3aa | CDR3nt
TRBD1 | TRBJ1-5 | TRBV19 | CASRETGGTQPQHF | TGTGCCAGTAGAGAGACAGGGGGCACTCAGCCCCAGCATTTT
. | TRBJ1-5 | TRBV29-1 | CSVKLNSNQPQHF | TGCAGCGTTAAACTGAATAGCAATCAGCCCCAGCATTTT
. | TRBJ2-5 | TRBV7-6 | CASSIGDPGQRETQYF | TGTGCCAGCAGCATCGGTGACCCGGGACAAAGAGAGACCCAGTACTTC
. | TRBJ2-5 | TRBV6-5 | CASSYLGGTQYF | TGTGCCAGCTCGTATCTAGGGGGGACCCAGTACTTC
TRBD1 | TRBJ1-2 | TRBV24-1 | CATSSPGGGYTF | TGTGCCACCAGCTCACCAGGGGGCGGCTACACCTTC
. | TRBJ1-1 | TRBV10-3 | CAISETGLTEAFF | TGTGCCATCAGTGAGACAGGGTTGACTGAAGCTTTCTTT
. | TRBJ2-2 | TRBV18 | CASSPSVGTGELFF | TGTGCCAGCTCACCGTCGGTCGGCACCGGGGAGCTGTTTTTT
. | TRBJ1-1 | TRBV7-8 | CASSIQYQGEAFF | TGTGCCAGCAGCATCCAGTACCAGGGTGAAGCTTTCTTT
. | TRBJ2-7 | TRBV6-2/TRBV6-3 | CASSLVRGEQYF | TGTGCCAGCAGCCTCGTCAGGGGCGAGCAGTACTTC
. | TRBJ1-2 | TRBV19 | CASSIGGGVQGYPGGYTF | TGTGCCAGTAGTATAGGCGGCGGTGTACAGGGCTATCCGGGTGGCTACACCTTC
. | TRBJ2-7 | TRBV27 | CASSLGRGYEQYF | TGTGCCAGCAGTTTAGGGCGGGGTTACGAGCAGTACTTC
. | TRBJ2-1 | TRBV19 | CASSIDSGVYNEQFF | TGTGCCAGTAGTATAGACAGCGGAGTTTACAATGAGCAGTTCTTC
. | TRBJ2-2 | TRBV7-3 | CASSLGPQVSGELFF | TGTGCCAGCAGCTTAGGTCCCCAGGTATCCGGGGAGCTGTTTTTT
TRBD2 | TRBJ2-7 | TRBV7-8 | CASSAQRGLAGPTYEQYF | TGTGCCAGCAGCGCACAACGGGGACTAGCGGGCCCGACCTACGAGCAGTACTTC